This T cell receptor (beta chain) appears in the sequencing data of a study of blood T cell repertoires in COVID-19. In the authors' workflow: For nucleated cells, counts were estimated from reference gene primer amplification. Data came from immunoSEQ multiplex PCR; TCRdb stores just in-frame clones and leaves some out. The DNA was the basis for D and trimming; V, J and clone size are from that table. The sample consists of a few hundred thousand clones, more than 75% of them appearing once. Trimming pared 0 bases from V and 5 bases from J, leaving 11 bases between. The CDR3 length is 15 residues. From germline, CDR1 is SGHTA and CDR2 FQGNSA. Participant-reported clinical history was the basis for cohort assignment.

The clonotype originates from a woman aged 25 to 39 who had recovered from COVID-19. This sequence joins TRBV7-2 and TRBJ2-4; tentatively, D is TRBD2 (5 bases). The specimen sequenced was PBMCs or T cells enriched from blood (not recorded which). The CDR3 DNA reads TGTGCCAGCAGCTTAGCCTCGAGGGCAGAAAACATTCAGTACTTC. As protein: CASSLASRAENIQYF.